This T cell receptor (beta chain) is from a study of blood T cell repertoires in COVID-19. In the study overall: Specimens from acute and convalescent COVID-19 originated in the United States, Italy and Spain. PBMCs, B-cell-depleted T cells, or T cells were the source of the cDNA or gDNA that made up the material.

Per the study methods: By means of reference gene primer amplification, nucleated cell counts were estimated. Sequencing was performed with immunoSEQ multiplex PCR; in TCRdb, only in-frame clones are kept and a portion is missing. From that table come the V and J calls and clone size; the DNA was used to work out D and trimming. The data hold about 130,000 clones, with around 85% observed a single time. During active infection, Seattle patients enrolled and were then monitored through disease. The V end lost 5 bases, the J end lost 0 bases, and 7 bases lay between the germline ends. The CDR3 spans 13 residues. The germline CDR1 and CDR2 sequences are SGHTA and FQGTGA.

The sequenced material came from peripheral blood. The genes are TRBV7-3 and TRBJ2-5, with unresolved D. The sequence was obtained from a woman at least 80 years old with COVID-19, enrolled during active disease. This CDR3 reads CASSPSYQETQYF. The CDR3 bases are TGTGCCAGCAGCCCCTCGTACCAAGAGACCCAGTACTTC. Looking up the rest from reference TRBV7-3 and TRBJ2-5 gives the full variable domain: GAGVSQTPSNKVTEKGKYVELRCDPISGHTALYWYRQSLGQGPEFLIYFQGTGAADDSGLPNDRFFAVRPEGSVSTLKIQRTERGDSAVYLCASSPSYQETQYFGPGTRLLVL.